This T cell receptor (beta chain) was sequenced during a study of blood T cell repertoires in COVID-19. Study in general: PBMCs, B-cell-depleted T cells, or T cells were the source of the cDNA or gDNA that made up the material.

The V and J ends lost 4 bases and 0 bases, in that order; junction bases with no gene match: 0. The CDR3 is 16 residues long. CDR1 and CDR2 from the germline V gene are SNHLY and FYNNEI. Produced via immunoSEQ multiplex PCR; TCRdb's table is partial and in-frame only. Here the sample spans roughly 220,000 clones, just over 85% being singletons. Sequencing input: PBMCs or T cells enriched from blood (not recorded which). This TCR derives from a woman in her forties with acute COVID-19. This rearrangement joins TRBV2 to TRBJ2-2; 12 bases line up with TRBD2. CDR3 in amino acids: CASSASGRANTGELFF. CDR3 coding DNA: TGTGCCAGCAGTGCTAGCGGGAGGGCGAACACCGGGGAGCTGTTTTTT.